The 25 T cell receptor beta chains given below trace back to one sample, sequenced in a study of neoadjuvant anti-PD-1 for oral cavity cancer. The repertoire was sequenced with immunoSEQ multiplex PCR; TCRdb's copy has only in-frame clones and lacks some. The repertoire holds 50,000 to 65,000 clones, with approximately 79% as singletons. The sequences come from PBMCs, collected before nivolumab (anti-PD-1) treatment. The receptor set was obtained from a person aged 35 to 85 with oral cavity squamous cell carcinoma.

The rearrangement joins TRBV4-1 to TRBJ2-1; 10 bases map to TRBD2. Unmatched junction bases numbered 5, after V lost 6 bases and J lost 6 bases. From germline, CDR1 is MGHRA and CDR2 YSYEKL. The CDR3 sequence is 14 residues long. Written as DNA, the CDR3 is TGCGCCAGCAGGAGTCTAGCGGGAGCCAATGAGCAGTTCTTC. Amino acids: CASRSLAGANEQFF.

This rearrangement joins TRBV25-1 to TRBJ1-1; D unclear. CDR3 size: 14 residues. Trimming took off 11 bases at V and 4 bases at J, with 20 bases between the two ends. Germline-derived CDR1 and CDR2 are MGHDK and SYGVNS. DNA of the CDR3: TGTGCCGGTCCTCGGGTCTCCCCGGGCACTGAAGCTTTCTTT. Translated, it gives CAGPRVSPGTEAFF.

The J gene is TRBJ2-7, the V gene TRBV2; perhaps TRBD1 as D (5 bases). V gave up 3 bases and J gave up 3 bases, with 6 bases separating them. Germline loops: CDR1 SNHLY, CDR2 FYNNEI. This CDR3 is 12 amino acids long. CDR3 sequence reads: CASSEQGYEQYF. DNA of the CDR3: TGTGCCAGCAGTGAGCAGGGCTACGAGCAGTACTTC.

This sequence joins TRBV15 and TRBJ1-2; 9 nucleotides line up with TRBD1. The CDR3 covers 16 residues. Germline lookup yields CDR1 LNHNV and CDR2 YYDKDF (reference sequence). V trimming: 2 bases; J trimming: 5 bases; junction bases outside the gene matches: 9. The CDR3 DNA reads as TGTGCCACCAGCAGAACCGGGACAGGGACGGCATATGGCTACACCTTC. It encodes CATSRTGTGTAYGYTF.

J is TRBJ2-6 and V is TRBV7-9; D unclear. V dropped 5 bases and J dropped 4 bases, with 15 bases sitting between them. There are 16 residues in the CDR3. Germline CDR1 reads SEHNR; CDR2 reads FQNEAQ (reference sequence). CDR3 in amino acids: CASSLLATAGANVLTF. In DNA form, the CDR3 reads TGTGCCAGCAGCCTACTTGCGACGGCCGGGGCCAACGTCCTGACTTTC.

The chain links TRBV9 to TRBJ2-7; a possible D gene is TRBD2 (5 bases). The V gene's germline CDR1 is SGDLS and CDR2 YYNGEE. The CDR3 has 12 amino acids. V shed 10 bases and J shed 3 bases, with 14 bases lying between them. The CDR3 spells CAPAQRYYEQYF. The CDR3 bases are TGTGCCCCGGCCCAGCGGTACTACGAGCAGTACTTC.

This chain connects TRBV5-1 to TRBJ2-1, with TRBD2 matching over 9 bases. This CDR3 is 21 amino acids long. Germline V gene data show CDR1 as SGHRS and CDR2 as YFSETQ. The junction had 20 bases not matched to a gene; V was cut back by 3 bases and J by 1 base. This chain's CDR3 is CASSSDTASGGNPFSYNEQFF. The CDR3 DNA is TGCGCCAGCAGCTCGGACACGGCCAGCGGGGGGAACCCTTTTTCCTACAATGAGCAGTTCTTC.

Of note for this clone: One end of the junction fails to match germline, which may point to a read error. The chain couples TRBV29-1 to TRBJ1-2; 8 nucleotides match TRBD1. There are 14 residues in the CDR3. Germline V gene sequence: CDR1 SQVTM, CDR2 ANQGSEA. Here the CDR3 reads CSVGNPDRGYGHTF. The DNA of the CDR3 is TGCAGCGTTGGGAATCCTGACAGGGGCTATGGCCACACCTTC. Combining the CDR3 with reference TRBV29-1 and TRBJ1-2 gives the whole variable domain SAVISQKPSRDICQRGTSLTIQCQVDSQVTMMFWYRQQPGQSLTLIATANQGSEATYESGFVIDKFPISRPNLTFSTLTVSNMSPEDSSIYLCSVGNPDRGYGHTFGSGTRLTVV.

The V gene is TRBV6-1, the J gene TRBJ1-5; D is ambiguous. Germline assignment: CDR1 MNHNS and CDR2 SASEGT. CDR3 length: 13 amino acids. V was pared by 4 bases and J by 3 bases, with 7 bases between. CDR3 loop: CASSGGINQPQHF. The DNA of the CDR3 is TGTGCCAGCAGTGGAGGGATCAATCAGCCCCAGCATTTT.

The DNA for the CDR3 is TGTGCCAGCAGCTTGTACTCCGGGACGTTCCAAGAGACCCAGTACTTC. The encoded protein is CASSLYSGTFQETQYF. The chain joins TRBV5-4 to TRBJ2-5; D might be TRBD1 or TRBD2, each matching 5 bases. The CDR3 is 16 residues long. V was trimmed by 1 base and J by 1 base, leaving 14 bases between them. The V gene's germline CDR1 is SGHNT and CDR2 YYREEE (reference sequence).

The V call is TRBV2, the J call TRBJ2-1, with 9 bases matching TRBD2. Trimming removed 1 base from V and 8 bases from J; junction bases left unmatched: 3. The CDR3 has 14 residues. Germline V gene sequence: CDR1 SNHLY, CDR2 FYNNEI. The CDR3 here is CASSEGGGAYEQFF. The CDR3 DNA reads as TGTGCCAGCAGTGAAGGCGGGGGGGCCTATGAGCAGTTCTTC.

This clone was recorded a few times. The J gene is TRBJ2-7, the V gene TRBV5-1, with 14 positions matching TRBD2. V trimming: 0 bases; J trimming: 6 bases; junction bases outside the gene matches: 8. The CDR3 is 17 residues long. Germline V gene sequence: CDR1 SGHRS, CDR2 YFSETQ. CDR3 DNA: TGCGCCAGCAGCTTGGGGCCGGGACTAGCGGGAGAGATCGAGCAGTACTTC. This translates into CASSLGPGLAGEIEQYF.

The chain is built from TRBV15 and TRBJ2-2, with D tentatively TRBD2 (6 bases). V lost 4 bases to trimming and J lost 6 bases, with 18 bases between them. CDR1 and CDR2 (germline): LNHNV, YYDKDF (reference sequence). This CDR3 has 16 amino acids. The CDR3 coding sequence is TGTGCCACCAGCATTGGTTGGGGGGTTAGGTCCGGGGAGCTGTTTTTT. It codes for CATSIGWGVRSGELFF.

The CDR3 sequence is CSVARQGRTYEQYF. The CDR3 DNA follows: TGCAGCGTCGCCAGACAGGGTAGAACCTACGAGCAGTACTTC. The rearrangement joins TRBV29-1 to TRBJ2-7; 7 bases match TRBD1. Losses at the gene ends were 6 bases for V and 2 bases for J; bases not matched to a gene: 10. Germline loops: CDR1 SQVTM, CDR2 ANQGSEA. CDR3 length equals 14 residues.

The chain recombines TRBV25-1 with TRBJ2-7; 8 bases line up with TRBD1. CDR3 length: 13 residues. The V and J ends lost 4 bases and 5 bases, in that order; junction bases with no gene match: 4. Germline assignment: CDR1 MGHDK and CDR2 SYGVNS. CDR3 loop: CASSGTGNHEQYF. CDR3 DNA sequence: TGTGCCAGCAGTGGGACAGGGAACCACGAGCAGTACTTC.

The chain is built from TRBV5-5 and TRBJ1-2; D gene uncertain. The CDR3 is made up of 15 amino acids. The germline CDR1 and CDR2 sequences are SGHKS and YYEKEE (reference sequence). V gave up 0 bases and J gave up 3 bases, with 12 bases separating them. CDR3 residues: CASSLGELWDYGYTF. The DNA of the CDR3 is TGTGCCAGCAGCTTGGGAGAACTCTGGGACTATGGCTACACCTTC.

This clone was seen more than once but under ten times. The CDR3 region is CASSYLQRGVYGYTF. In DNA form, the CDR3 reads TGTGCCAGCAGTTACCTCCAGAGGGGCGTCTATGGCTACACCTTC. The rearrangement uses TRBV28 and TRBJ1-2; maybe TRBD1 (5 bases). V shed 4 bases and J shed 4 bases, with 16 bases lying between them. The CDR3 totals 15 residues. Germline CDR1 is MDHEN and CDR2 is SYDVKM.

This clone was counted between two and nine times. The V gene is TRBV5-1, the J gene TRBJ1-1, with D maybe TRBD1 (5 bases). CDR1 SGHRS and CDR2 YFSETQ come from the germline V gene. The V gene lost 4 bases and the J gene lost 4 bases, with 17 bases spanning the gap. CDR3 length: 15 residues. The DNA of the CDR3 is TGCGCCAGCAGCGAGGGTAGAGGGGCTATCACTGAAGCTTTCTTT. It translates to CASSEGRGAITEAFF.

This chain uses TRBV20-1 with TRBJ2-3; D is unclear. The V gene lost 6 bases and the J gene lost 6 bases, with 7 bases spanning the gap. This CDR3 region has 10 residues. The germline gives CDR1 DFQATT, CDR2 SNEGSKA (reference sequence). The chain's CDR3 is CSAPWDTQYF. CDR3 bases: TGCAGTGCCCCTTGGGATACGCAGTATTTT.

This clone counts as medium-sized. The chain combines TRBV18 with TRBJ2-1; tentative D call: TRBD1 (6 bases). The CDR3 is 15 residues long. The germline V gene encodes CDR1 KGHSH and CDR2 LQKENI. V was cut by 3 bases and J by 9 bases, with 18 bases left in between. This CDR3 reads CASSPDTGFKREQFF. CDR3 in DNA: TGTGCCAGCTCACCTGACACAGGGTTCAAACGTGAGCAGTTCTTC.

The rearrangement links TRBV2 to TRBJ2-7, with TRBD1 matching 7 bases. The V gene end was trimmed by 7 bases and the J gene end by 8 bases; junction bases not matched to a gene: 14. This CDR3 contains 14 residues. Germline V gene data show CDR1 as SNHLY and CDR2 as FYNNEI. The CDR3 DNA follows: TGTGCCAGCAAGTTGGGACAGAGTCCCCCCCAGCAGTACTTC. Translated, it gives CASKLGQSPPQQYF. Using reference TRBV2 and TRBJ2-7 for the parts outside the CDR3, the full variable domain is EPEVTQTPSHQVTQMGQEVILRCVPISNHLYFYWYRQILGQKVEFLVSFYNNEISEKSEIFDDQFSVERPDGSNFTLKIRSTKLEDSAMYFCASKLGQSPPQQYFGPGTRLTVT.

The V gene is TRBV2, the J gene TRBJ1-1; D is unresolved. CDR3 length equals 15 residues. Per germline, CDR1 SNHLY and CDR2 FYNNEI. V shed 5 bases and J shed 1 base, with 14 bases lying between them. The CDR3 protein is CASSLSQSTNTEAFF. CDR3 sequence (DNA): TGTGCCAGCAGTCTATCTCAATCCACGAACACTGAAGCTTTCTTT.

The V gene is TRBV7-3, the J gene TRBJ2-3; D remains unclear. Germline CDR1 reads SGHTA; CDR2 reads FQGTGA. This CDR3 region has 18 residues. V lost 5 bases and J lost 4, with 25 bases in between. The CDR3, as DNA: TGTGCCAGCAGCCCTGTGGGTGGCGCCTCACACTACCCAGATACGCAGTATTTT. Translating it yields CASSPVGGASHYPDTQYF.

The CDR3: CASSLGASSYNEQFF. The CDR3, as DNA: TGCGCCAGCAGCTTGGGGGCCAGCTCCTACAATGAGCAGTTCTTC. The chain links TRBV5-1 to TRBJ2-1; D remains unclear. Between the trimmed V and J ends, which lost 0 bases and 0 bases, there was a span of 7 bases. Per the germline V gene, CDR1 is SGHRS and CDR2 is YFSETQ. The CDR3 has 15 residues.

The chain recombines TRBV2 with TRBJ1-2, with TRBD1 as a possible D gene (5 bases). The CDR3 runs 11 residues. Germline V gene lookup returns CDR1 SNHLY and CDR2 FYNNEI. Trimming shortened V by 8 bases and J by 8 bases, and 12 bases separated the two germline ends. This CDR3 is CASPGGRGYTF. CDR3 DNA sequence: TGTGCCAGCCCCGGGGGTAGGGGCTACACCTTC.